This T cell receptor beta chain was found in a study of cytomegalovirus exposure and HLA in healthy donors. Study as a whole: Around 85 million unique TCRs from HLA-typed donors were held in an early data release.

The PCR made use of 60 Vbeta and 13 Jbeta primers. Source study methods: An analysis that came later counted 77 million or so unique TCR beta chains, approximately 10 million shared. Clones were read by immunoSEQ multiplex PCR, and TCRdb kept only the in-frame ones, dropping some. Clone size and V and J calls were adopted from that table, with D and trimming inferred from the DNA. Of 68,000 or so clones listed, just under 80% are singletons. This CDR3 is built from 17 residues. V shed 1 base and J 4 bases; nucleotides not matched to a gene: 6. In germline, CDR1 is SNHLY, CDR2 FYNNEI. Study-level findings and limits: Later analysis demonstrated an association between a missense DCLRE1C variant and TCR beta V- and J-gene trimming.

About this clone: Its specificity is not known.

This chain uses TRBV2 with TRBJ2-7, with 14 bases identical to TRBD2. Sample: PBMCs. The TCR sequence derives from a woman aged 30 to 39 in good health and CMV-seronegative. CDR3 nucleotide sequence: TGTGCCAGCAGTGAAGGACTAGCGGGGGGGGGTTTGTACGAGCAGTACTTC. Translated: CASSEGLAGGGLYEQYF.